The 2 T cell receptor beta chains below all came from one sample that was sequenced in a study of breast tumors, draining lymph nodes, adjacent tissues. TCRdb re-called the multiplex PCR reads through MiXCR, storing one row per CDR3 protein. The sample includes 150,000 to 200,000 distinct CDR3 sequences, more than 25% of them seen just once. Samples came from axillary lymph nodes draining the breast cancer. The sample consisted of axillary lymph node tissue. The receptors stem from a female donor with breast cancer. Some clones in this sample may be carry-over from other donors' samples.

This clonotype was seen many times. The chain carries TRBV5-5 and TRBJ1-3; 8 bases are shared with TRBD1. The germline gives CDR1 SGHKS, CDR2 YYEKEE (reference sequence). This CDR3 is 15 amino acids long. V shed 3 bases and J 8 bases; nucleotides not matched to a gene: 10. Written as DNA, the CDR3 is TGTGCCAGCAGCTCCCTGTTGGACAGGGTGGACACCATATATTTT. It yields the protein CASSSLLDRVDTIYF.

The chain links TRBV28 to TRBJ2-2; a possible D gene is TRBD2 (6 bases). The V and J ends lost 8 bases and 4 bases respectively, with 20 bases between them. The CDR3 runs 16 residues. Germline V CDR1 and CDR2: MDHEN, SYDVKM. CDR3 in amino acids: CASGDRDSLSTGELFF. CDR3 DNA sequence: TGTGCCAGCGGTGACCGGGACTCTCTGAGCACCGGGGAGCTGTTTTTT. Looking up the rest from reference TRBV28 and TRBJ2-2 gives the full variable domain: DVKVTQSSRYLVKRTGEKVFLECVQDMDHENMFWYRQDPGLGLRLIYFSYDVKMKEKGDIPEGYSVSREKKERFSLILESASTNQTSMYLCASGDRDSLSTGELFFGEGSRLTVL.